Listed here are 2 T cell receptor beta chains from one sample, sequenced in a study of early T cells in non-severe SARS-CoV-2 infection. TCRdb redid the calling of the 5' RACE reads with MiXCR, one entry per CDR3 protein. The sample lists 45,000 or so distinct CDR3 sequences, around 4.1% seen once, with just over 3% in the top ten. Sequenced material: whole blood. Every receptor here comes from an adult who was a healthcare worker with PCR-confirmed SARS-CoV-2 infection or an uninfected control (not recorded which).

This clonotype came up many times. V usage is TRBV29-1 and J usage is TRBJ2-1, with D possibly called TRBD1 or TRBD2 (5 bases each). CDR1 is SQVTM and CDR2 is ANQGSEA in the germline V gene. V shed 7 bases and J shed 0 bases, with 13 bases lying between them. CDR3 length: 14 amino acids. CDR3 sequence: CSAPGPNSYNEQFF. The CDR3 region has the DNA TGCAGCGCTCCGGGACCGAACTCCTACAATGAGCAGTTCTTC.

This clonotype was counted many times. The chain has TRBV6-5 and TRBJ1-1; TRBD1 is a possible D gene (5 bases). CDR1 is MNHEY, CDR2 SVGAGI, per germline. The CDR3 contains 14 residues. The V gene lost 6 bases and the J gene lost 3 bases, with 14 bases spanning the gap. The CDR3 is CASSPRGADTEAFF. The CDR3 nucleotides are TGTGCCAGCAGCCCCCGTGGGGCGGACACTGAAGCTTTCTTT.